This TCR beta chain was sequenced in a study of cytomegalovirus exposure and HLA in healthy donors. General study results and limits: TCR association rates varied by HLA locus in a later analysis, with DRB1 highest and HLA-C lowest.

Use of 60 Vbeta and 13 Jbeta primers characterized the PCR. Libraries were prepared by immunoSEQ multiplex PCR; TCRdb keeps only in-frame clonotypes and omits some of them. The sample has some 39,000 clones. A note on this clone: Antigen specificity is unknown.

V dropped 1 base and J dropped 6; count of bases not matched to a gene: 17. The CDR3 runs to 18 residues. From germline, CDR1 is MGHRA and CDR2 YSYEKL. The clonotype was recovered from a man aged 25 to 40 in good health and CMV-seronegative. The rearrangement uses TRBV4-1 and TRBJ1-2; 7 bases match TRBD1. The sequenced sample consisted of PBMCs. CDR3 loop: CASSQASPRGIKENGYTF. The CDR3 nucleotides read TGCGCCAGCAGCCAAGCATCCCCCAGGGGGATAAAGGAGAATGGCTACACCTTC.